The 23 T cell receptor beta chains below were found in one sample sequenced in a study of siplizumab effects on memory and regulatory T cells. Assay: immunoSEQ multiplex PCR; the TCRdb copy retains only in-frame clones and omits some. The profile covers more than 85,000 clones, with about 93% appearing a single time and more than 0.3% taken by the ten largest. The sequenced sample consisted of CD4+ T cells sorted from blood. The receptors were gathered from a human donor in good health.

CDR3 nucleotides: TGTGCCAGCTCACCATTCCAGACACTGAACACTGAAGCTTTCTTT. Its protein is CASSPFQTLNTEAFF. The rearrangement links TRBV18 to TRBJ1-1; the D is unclear. CDR3 length: 15 residues. Germline assignment: CDR1 KGHSH and CDR2 LQKENI. V lost 2 bases and J lost 0, with 10 bases in between.

The rearrangement uses TRBV14 and TRBJ1-2; 7 nucleotides align to TRBD1. V was pared by 4 bases and J by 4 bases, with 6 bases of the junction left unmatched. The germline V gene encodes CDR1 SGHDN and CDR2 FVKESK. CDR3 length: 14 amino acids. CDR3 in DNA: TGTGCCAGCAGCCTTATAGGACAGGCCTATGGCTACACCTTC. Its translation is CASSLIGQAYGYTF. Looking up the rest from reference TRBV14 and TRBJ1-2 gives the full variable domain: EAGVTQFPSHSVIEKGQTVTLRCDPISGHDNLYWYRRVMGKEIKFLLHFVKESKQDESGMPNNRFLAERTGGTYSTLKVQPAELEDSGVYFCASSLIGQAYGYTFGSGTRLTVV.

The chain is built from TRBV5-1 and TRBJ2-5; maybe TRBD2 (6 bases). This CDR3 is 16 amino acids long. The germline V gene encodes CDR1 SGHRS and CDR2 YFSETQ. V shed 4 bases and J shed 5 bases, with 21 bases lying between them. Written as DNA, the CDR3 is TGCGCCAGCAGCAAAGATCCGGGACTCGGCCGGGAGACCCAGTACTTC. Translating gives CASSKDPGLGRETQYF. The full variable domain, with the rest looked up from reference TRBV5-1 and TRBJ2-5, is KAGVTQTPRYLIKTRGQQVTLSCSPISGHRSVSWYQQTPGQGLQFLFEYFSETQRNKGNFPGRFSGRQFSNSRSEMNVSTLELGDSALYLCASSKDPGLGRETQYFGPGTRLLVL.

This rearrangement joins TRBV5-1 to TRBJ1-3, with D possibly matching TRBD1 (5 bases). V was cut by 0 bases and J by 3 bases, with 10 bases left in between. This CDR3 region has 15 residues. Looked up from germline, CDR1 is SGHRS and CDR2 is YFSETQ. CDR3 sequence: CASSLVAGSGNTIYF. The DNA of the CDR3 is TGCGCCAGCAGCTTGGTGGCAGGGAGTGGAAACACCATATATTTT.

J is TRBJ1-1 and V is TRBV6-5; maybe TRBD1 (6 bases). CDR1 is MNHEY and CDR2 is SVGAGI in the germline V gene. The CDR3 is 15 amino acids. V dropped 6 bases and J dropped 1 base, with 15 bases sitting between them. DNA of the CDR3: TGTGCCAGCAGCCCCGACAGGTTGGGGAACACTGAAGCTTTCTTT. Its protein product is CASSPDRLGNTEAFF.

There are a few counts of this clone. CDR3 region: CASSSQGAIYEQYF. The CDR3 DNA reads as TGTGCCAGCAGCTCTCAGGGGGCGATCTACGAGCAGTACTTC. The rearrangement joins TRBV7-9 to TRBJ2-7, with TRBD1 matching 8 bases. V lost 4 bases and J lost 3; bases outside the gene matches: 5. The CDR3 runs 14 residues. CDR1 is SEHNR and CDR2 is FQNEAQ in the germline V gene (reference sequence).

This clone has more than one count but fewer than ten. The rearrangement joins TRBV7-8 to TRBJ1-2; a possible D gene is TRBD1 (6 bases). The CDR3 covers 14 residues. CDR1 SGHVS and CDR2 FQNEAQ come from the germline V gene. The ends were cut back, 1 base at V and 6 bases at J, with 12 bases in the middle. This CDR3 reads CASSLETGLDGYTF. The CDR3 DNA is TGTGCCAGCAGCTTAGAAACAGGGTTGGATGGCTACACCTTC. Drawing the rest from reference TRBV7-8 and TRBJ1-2, the complete variable domain is GAGVSQSPRYKVAKRGQDVALRCDPISGHVSLFWYQQALGQGPEFLTYFQNEAQLDKSGLPSDRFFAERPEGSVSTLKIQRTQQEDSAVYLCASSLETGLDGYTFGSGTRLTVV.

This clone was seen a handful of times. The chain links TRBV18 to TRBJ2-3; D unresolved. Germline lookup yields CDR1 KGHSH and CDR2 LQKENI. The CDR3 covers 13 residues. V was trimmed by 6 bases and J by 6 bases, leaving 13 bases between them. The CDR3, as DNA: TGTGCCAGCTCTGTAAGTTCATCGGATACGCAGTATTTT. The encoded protein is CASSVSSSDTQYF.

The J gene is TRBJ1-2, the V gene TRBV2; a possible D gene is TRBD1 (6 bases). Germline V lookup: CDR1 SNHLY, CDR2 FYNNEI. Trimming pared 0 bases from V and 5 bases from J, leaving 7 bases between. The CDR3 consists of 13 residues. The CDR3 spells CASSEAQGYGYTF. CDR3 sequence (DNA): TGTGCCAGCAGTGAAGCGCAGGGGTATGGCTACACCTTC.

The V call is TRBV7-2, the J call TRBJ2-5; 8 nucleotides align to TRBD1. Trimming took 0 bases from V and 5 from J; bases not matched to a gene: 11. Germline V gives CDR1 SGHTA, CDR2 FQGNSA. The CDR3 has 17 amino acids. CDR3 residues: CASSLAWTGRSLETQYF. The DNA of the CDR3 is TGTGCCAGCAGCTTAGCTTGGACAGGGAGAAGTTTGGAGACCCAGTACTTC.

The J gene is TRBJ1-1, the V gene TRBV30; possibly TRBD1 for D (6 bases). CDR1 is GTSNPN, CDR2 SVGIG, per germline (reference sequence). The CDR3 totals 15 residues. V lost 0 bases to trimming and J lost 6 bases, with 17 bases between them. CDR3 sequence: CAWSVAQGIRSEAFF. The CDR3 nucleotides read TGTGCCTGGAGTGTCGCGCAGGGGATTAGGTCTGAAGCTTTCTTT.

The rearrangement links TRBV28 to TRBJ1-2, with 10 bases lining up with TRBD1. V trimming: 2 bases; J trimming: 1 base; junction bases outside the gene matches: 7. CDR3 length: 17 residues. Per germline, CDR1 MDHEN and CDR2 SYDVKM. CDR3 region: CASSLDRTGGYNYGYTF. The CDR3 DNA follows: TGTGCCAGCAGTTTAGACAGGACAGGGGGATATAACTATGGCTACACCTTC.

This sequence joins TRBV10-2 and TRBJ2-7; D is perhaps TRBD1 or TRBD2 (5 bases each). CDR3 length: 15 amino acids. The ends were cut back, 3 bases at V and 0 bases at J, with 12 bases in the middle. Germline V gives CDR1 WSHSY, CDR2 SAAADI. DNA of the CDR3: TGCGCCAGCAGTGATGAGGGGCTAAGCTCCTACGAGCAGTACTTC. Its translation: CASSDEGLSSYEQYF.

In this sample, this clone turned up a few times. This rearrangement joins TRBV11-2 to TRBJ1-3; possible D gene TRBD1, 5 bases. CDR1 and CDR2 from the germline V gene are SGHAT and FQNNGV. The CDR3 loop spans 16 amino acids. V shed 4 bases and J shed 2 bases, with 15 bases lying between them. The CDR3 nucleotides are TGTGCCAGCAGCTCAGCAACAGGTTTGACTGGAAACACCATATATTTT. Encoded protein: CASSSATGLTGNTIYF.

This chain links TRBV4-2 with TRBJ2-2; 10 nucleotides line up with TRBD1. Per the germline V gene, CDR1 is LGHNA and CDR2 is YNFKEQ. Unmatched junction bases numbered 6, after V lost 3 bases and J lost 5 bases. There are 16 residues in the CDR3. CDR3 in amino acids: CASSHPPGQGTGELFF. CDR3 DNA sequence: TGTGCCAGCAGCCATCCACCGGGACAGGGGACCGGGGAGCTGTTTTTT.

The chain has TRBV4-3 and TRBJ2-3; D unresolved. Germline V gene data show CDR1 as LGHNA and CDR2 as YSLEER. V shed 0 bases and J shed 0 bases, with 4 bases lying between them. The CDR3 runs 14 residues. Written as DNA, the CDR3 is TGCGCCAGCAGCCAAGACCATAGCACAGATACGCAGTATTTT. It codes for CASSQDHSTDTQYF.

The gene calls are TRBV7-9 and TRBJ2-3; 10 bases align to TRBD2. The CDR3 loop spans 18 amino acids. Per the germline V gene, CDR1 is SEHNR and CDR2 is FQNEAQ (reference sequence). The V segment lost 1 base and the J segment 4 bases; nucleotides outside the gene matches: 11. CDR3 DNA sequence: TGTGCCAGCAGCTTAGGACGGGCTAGCGGGAGATCAGCAGATACGCAGTATTTT. It codes for CASSLGRASGRSADTQYF.

The chain is built from TRBV6-1 and TRBJ1-6; no definite D call. The CDR3 is 21 residues long. The V gene lost 0 bases and the J gene lost 2 bases, with 23 bases spanning the gap. CDR1 MNHNS and CDR2 SASEGT come from the germline V gene. CDR3 residues: CASSEALQGSEWSPYNSPLHF. DNA for the CDR3: TGTGCCAGCAGTGAAGCGCTTCAAGGCTCAGAGTGGAGCCCCTATAATTCACCCCTCCACTTT.

This clone appeared once. V is TRBV5-4 and J is TRBJ2-3; 11 bases map to TRBD2. The CDR3 spans 16 residues. J gave up 2 bases and V 1 base, and 3 bases lay outside the gene matches. CDR1 and CDR2 from the germline V gene are SGHNT and YYREEE (reference sequence). The CDR3 coding sequence is TGTGCCAGCAGCTTGAGTAGCGGGGGGGCCACAGATACGCAGTATTTT. Translating it yields CASSLSSGGATDTQYF.

The chain couples TRBV6-6 to TRBJ2-7; the match to TRBD1 covers 10 bases. The V gene end was trimmed by 5 bases and the J gene end by 6 bases; junction bases not matched to a gene: 7. Germline CDR1 and CDR2: MNHNY and SVGAGI (reference sequence). The length of the CDR3 is 14 residues. CDR3 protein: CASSRDRGDREQYF. The CDR3 nucleotides are TGTGCCAGCAGTCGGGACAGGGGCGACCGCGAGCAGTACTTC.

This chain joins TRBV5-4 and TRBJ1-2; 11 bases are shared with TRBD1. After removal of 5 bases from V and 6 bases from J, the junction contained 9 bases not matched to a gene. This CDR3 region has 15 residues. From germline, CDR1 is SGHNT and CDR2 YYREEE (reference sequence). In DNA, the CDR3 is TGTGCCAGCAGACTCCCCGGGACAGGGGGGGATGGCTACACCTTC. Amino acid sequence: CASRLPGTGGDGYTF. Looking up the rest from reference TRBV5-4 and TRBJ1-2 gives the full variable domain: ETGVTQSPTHLIKTRGQQVTLRCSSQSGHNTVSWYQQALGQGPQFIFQYYREEENGRGNFPPRFSGLQFPNYSSELNVNALELDDSALYLCASRLPGTGGDGYTFGSGTRLTVV.

The chain is built from TRBV19 and TRBJ2-7, with 8 bases aligning to TRBD1. The trim removed 6 bases at V and 7 bases at J, leaving 8 bases unmatched. CDR1 and CDR2 from the germline V gene are LNHDA and SQIVND (reference sequence). This CDR3 has 13 amino acids. The CDR3 reads CASSNRGTKEQYF. CDR3 nucleotides: TGTGCCAGTAGCAACAGGGGGACGAAAGAGCAGTACTTC.

The genes are TRBV19 and TRBJ2-7, with D unclear. Germline lookup yields CDR1 LNHDA and CDR2 SQIVND (reference sequence). This CDR3 has 12 residues. Deletions cut 1 base from V and 5 bases from J, with 6 bases between. CDR3 bases: TGTGCCAGTAGTATAGGGGCGAACGAGCAGTACTTC. It translates to CASSIGANEQYF.